Shown below are 31 T cell receptor beta chains from a single sample sequenced in a study of blood T cell repertoires in COVID-19. The repertoire was sequenced with immunoSEQ multiplex PCR; TCRdb's copy has only in-frame clones and lacks some. The repertoire holds about 140,000 clones, with 75% to 85% as singletons. The sample consisted of peripheral blood. These receptors all come from a middle-aged man with acute or convalescent COVID-19.

A note on this clone: Distinct nucleotide sequences in the sample also encode this CDR3. J is TRBJ2-7 and V is TRBV5-6; TRBD2 matches at 8 bases. The V gene's germline CDR1 is SGHDT and CDR2 YYEEEE. The CDR3 runs 14 residues. V gave up 3 bases and J gave up 0 bases; unmatched junction bases: 2. CDR3 in amino acids: CASSSGLGSYEQYF. In nucleotides, the CDR3 is TGTGCCAGCAGCTCGGGACTAGGCTCCTACGAGCAGTACTTC.

The J gene is TRBJ1-5, the V gene TRBV2; D call uncertain. This CDR3 region has 15 residues. Between the trimmed V and J ends, which lost 4 bases and 0 bases, there was a span of 10 bases. Germline V gene data show CDR1 as SNHLY and CDR2 as FYNNEI. CDR3 sequence: CASSAQPYSNQPQHF. The DNA of the CDR3 is TGTGCCAGCAGTGCACAGCCTTATAGCAATCAGCCCCAGCATTTT.

The chain joins TRBV2 to TRBJ2-3, with 7 bases aligning to TRBD1. The V segment lost 6 bases and the J segment 2 bases; nucleotides outside the gene matches: 8. The CDR3 length is 15 residues. Germline V CDR1 and CDR2: SNHLY, FYNNEI. CDR3 coding DNA: TGTGCCAGCAGGGCACCGGGACAGAACACAGATACGCAGTATTTT. This codes for CASRAPGQNTDTQYF.

The chain has TRBV5-1 and TRBJ2-5; TRBD1 agrees at 8 bases. CDR1 and CDR2 from the germline V gene are SGHRS and YFSETQ. Trimming cost V 2 bases and J 2 bases; bases outside gene matches: 2. The CDR3 extends over 14 amino acids. The chain's CDR3 is CASSLNRGQETQYF. The CDR3 region has the DNA TGCGCCAGCAGCTTAAACAGGGGGCAAGAGACCCAGTACTTC. Full variable domain (missing parts from reference TRBV5-1 and TRBJ2-5): KAGVTQTPRYLIKTRGQQVTLSCSPISGHRSVSWYQQTPGQGLQFLFEYFSETQRNKGNFPGRFSGRQFSNSRSEMNVSTLELGDSALYLCASSLNRGQETQYFGPGTRLLVL.

The chain uses TRBV5-4 and TRBJ2-7; D is possibly TRBD2 (5 bases). In germline, CDR1 is SGHNT, CDR2 YYREEE (reference sequence). V gave up 2 bases and J gave up 5 bases, with 11 bases separating them. This CDR3 has 13 residues. CDR3 sequence (DNA): TGTGCCAGCAGCTTCATCGGGGTCCACGAGCAGTACTTC. This encodes CASSFIGVHEQYF.

V is TRBV7-9 and J is TRBJ1-1; D remains unclear. Germline V gives CDR1 SEHNR, CDR2 FQNEAQ (reference sequence). The length of the CDR3 is 14 residues. V lost 5 bases, J lost 0 bases, and 10 bases lay in between. CDR3: CASSAIQVNTEAFF. CDR3 nucleotides: TGTGCCAGCAGCGCCATTCAGGTGAACACTGAAGCTTTCTTT. Full variable domain (remainder filled in from reference TRBV7-9 and TRBJ1-1): DTGVSQNPRHKITKRGQNVTFRCDPISEHNRLYWYRQTLGQGPEFLTYFQNEAQLEKSRLLSDRFSAERPKGSFSTLEIQRTEQGDSAMYLCASSAIQVNTEAFFGQGTRLTVV.

The chain combines TRBV28 with TRBJ2-7; 7 nucleotides align to TRBD1. The CDR3 spans 15 residues. V was clipped by 5 bases and J by 5 bases; unmatched bases: 12. Germline V gene sequence: CDR1 MDHEN, CDR2 SYDVKM. CDR3 amino acids: CASSQAQGVFHEQYF. The CDR3, as DNA: TGTGCCAGCAGTCAGGCCCAGGGGGTATTCCACGAGCAGTACTTC.

The chain recombines TRBV5-6 with TRBJ2-4; 11 bases match TRBD1. J gave up 7 bases and V 4 bases, and 4 bases lay outside the gene matches. The CDR3 length is 14 residues. The germline V gene has CDR1 SGHDT and CDR2 YYEEEE. DNA of the CDR3: TGTGCCAGCAGCGGCCGGGACAGGGGGAACATTCAGTACTTC. Translating gives CASSGRDRGNIQYF.

This rearrangement joins TRBV28 to TRBJ2-3; 8 bases match TRBD1. Germline V gene data show CDR1 as MDHEN and CDR2 as SYDVKM. V was pared by 6 bases and J by 4 bases, with 9 bases of the junction left unmatched. CDR3 length: 15 amino acids. CDR3 sequence reads: CASSRTRGRSDTQYF. CDR3 sequence (DNA): TGTGCCAGCAGCCGTACCAGGGGGCGGTCAGATACGCAGTATTTT.

The rearrangement uses TRBV2 and TRBJ2-7; D is unresolved. The germline V gene encodes CDR1 SNHLY and CDR2 FYNNEI. The V end lost 6 bases, the J end lost 5 bases, and 11 bases lay between the germline ends. The CDR3 length is 12 residues. CDR3 DNA sequence: TGTGCCAGCAGAGAATTAATCCACGAGCAGTACTTC. Residues: CASRELIHEQYF.

The chain is built from TRBV28 and TRBJ2-2; D is possibly TRBD2 (7 bases). CDR3 length: 14 residues. CDR1 and CDR2 from the germline V gene are MDHEN and SYDVKM. V lost 6 bases and J 4 bases, leaving 12 bases between the germline ends. The CDR3 loop reads CASRRGARTGELFF. The DNA for the CDR3 is TGTGCCAGCAGACGGGGGGCGCGCACCGGGGAGCTGTTTTTT.

The chain employs TRBV7-2 and TRBJ2-7; the match to TRBD2 covers 7 bases. Germline CDR1 SGHTA, CDR2 FQGNSA. The CDR3 totals 16 residues. Trimming cost V 5 bases and J 5 bases; bases outside gene matches: 15. CDR3 bases: TGTGCCAGCAGCGTCCTGGGGGTTGGACTAGGTAACGAGCAGTACTTC. It encodes CASSVLGVGLGNEQYF.

This sequence joins TRBV28 and TRBJ1-5; TRBD1 matches 11 bases. The CDR3 consists of 16 residues. Looked up from germline, CDR1 is MDHEN and CDR2 is SYDVKM. Trimming removed 2 bases from V and 6 bases from J; junction bases left unmatched: 6. The chain's CDR3 is CASSLGGQGAGQPQHF. The CDR3 nucleotides are TGTGCCAGCAGTTTAGGAGGACAGGGGGCGGGTCAGCCCCAGCATTTT.

The rearrangement joins TRBV6-5 to TRBJ2-7, with 8 bases aligning to TRBD2. With V trimmed by 2 bases and J by 7 bases, 7 bases remained unmatched. The CDR3 is 14 amino acids. The germline V gene encodes CDR1 MNHEY and CDR2 SVGAGI. CDR3 sequence reads: CASSYRGGAREQYF. DNA of the CDR3: TGTGCCAGCAGTTACCGGGGGGGCGCGCGGGAGCAGTACTTC.

V usage is TRBV6-2 or TRBV6-3 and J usage is TRBJ1-5; D perhaps matches TRBD1 (5 bases). This CDR3 has 14 residues. CDR1 and CDR2 from the germline V gene are MNHEY and SVGEGT. V was cut by 6 bases and J by 5 bases, with 14 bases left in between. The CDR3, as DNA: TGTGCCAGCAGCCGACAGTCTACCTATCAGCCCCAGCATTTT. Translating it yields CASSRQSTYQPQHF.

The V call is TRBV7-8, the J call TRBJ2-1, with TRBD2 identical over 10 bases. The CDR3 extends over 17 amino acids. Germline values: CDR1 SGHVS, CDR2 FQNEAQ. V lost 6 bases and J lost 7; bases outside the gene matches: 15. CDR3 sequence reads: CASRPGRLAGERNEQFF. CDR3 sequence (DNA): TGTGCCAGCAGACCAGGGCGTCTAGCGGGAGAACGGAATGAGCAGTTCTTC.

The gene calls are TRBV9 and TRBJ1-1; TRBD1 is a possible D gene (6 bases). Germline values: CDR1 SGDLS, CDR2 YYNGEE. Trimming left V 3 bases short and J 6 bases short, with 15 bases between. The CDR3 is 14 residues long. The CDR3: CASSAQGSRAEAFF. The CDR3 nucleotides are TGTGCCAGCAGCGCACAGGGTAGTCGAGCTGAAGCTTTCTTT.

This clone has just one count. The chain links TRBV19 to TRBJ2-2; D gene uncertain. V lost 1 base and J 1 base, leaving 10 bases between the germline ends. Germline lookup yields CDR1 LNHDA and CDR2 SQIVND (reference sequence). The CDR3 runs 16 residues. Written as DNA, the CDR3 is TGTGCCAGTAGTATAGCTGACACATTGAACACCGGGGAGCTGTTTTTT. It is translated as CASSIADTLNTGELFF.

This chain's CDR3 is CASSYSSTGELGTQYF. The CDR3 bases are TGTGCCAGCAGTTACTCGAGTACGGGGGAATTGGGTACGCAGTATTTT. The chain uses TRBV6-6 and TRBJ2-3, with D possibly matching TRBD2 (6 bases). Looked up from germline, CDR1 is MNHNY and CDR2 is SVGAGI (reference sequence). V lost 0 bases and J lost 8, with 18 bases in between. The CDR3 runs 16 residues.

V usage is TRBV24-1 and J usage is TRBJ2-7; D may be TRBD1 (5 bases). V was clipped by 7 bases and J by 2 bases, with 17 bases between them. Germline V gene sequence: CDR1 KGHDR, CDR2 SFDVKD. The CDR3 has 15 amino acids. The DNA of the CDR3 is TGTGCCACCAGCGCCTCCCAGACAGCCGCCTACGAGCAGTACTTC. Amino acid sequence: CATSASQTAAYEQYF.

The J gene is TRBJ1-1, the V gene TRBV5-1; tentatively, D is TRBD1 (5 bases). The CDR3 runs 17 residues. The V gene lost 4 bases and the J gene lost 0 bases, with 19 bases spanning the gap. Germline CDR1 and CDR2: SGHRS and YFSETQ. CDR3 in amino acids: CASSPVGSGYLNTEAFF. CDR3 in DNA: TGCGCCAGCAGCCCCGTTGGGTCAGGGTACTTGAACACTGAAGCTTTCTTT.

The rearrangement links TRBV2 to TRBJ1-4; 7 bases are a match to TRBD1. There are 16 residues in the CDR3. Per germline, CDR1 SNHLY and CDR2 FYNNEI. V shed 7 bases and J 4 bases; nucleotides not matched to a gene: 12. The DNA for the CDR3 is TGTGCCAGCAAAATAAACCGGGACAGCCTTAATGAAAAACTGTTTTTT. As protein: CASKINRDSLNEKLFF.

The chain links TRBV4-1 to TRBJ1-4; unclear D gene. The V gene's germline CDR1 is MGHRA and CDR2 YSYEKL. CDR3 length equals 14 residues. V shed 1 base and J shed 2 bases, with 5 bases lying between them. The CDR3 coding sequence is TGCGCCAGCAGCCAAGTCTCCACTAATGAAAAACTGTTTTTT. This gives the protein CASSQVSTNEKLFF.

CDR3 region: CASSLVQGAYEQYF. CDR3 in DNA: TGTGCCAGCAGCTTAGTACAGGGCGCTTACGAGCAGTACTTC. The genes are TRBV7-8 and TRBJ2-7, with D maybe TRBD1 (6 bases). Germline V lookup: CDR1 SGHVS, CDR2 FQNEAQ. The CDR3 contains 14 residues. Between the trimmed V and J ends, which lost 1 base and 4 bases, there was a span of 11 bases.

The V and J genes are TRBV5-4 and TRBJ2-5; 9 bases map to TRBD1. Germline values: CDR1 SGHNT, CDR2 YYREEE (reference sequence). The CDR3 covers 15 residues. V was pared by 0 bases and J by 5 bases, with 5 bases of the junction left unmatched. The CDR3 reads CASSLEDRGTETQYF. DNA of the CDR3: TGTGCCAGCAGCTTGGAAGACAGGGGGACGGAGACCCAGTACTTC. Full variable domain (rest looked up from reference TRBV5-4 and TRBJ2-5): ETGVTQSPTHLIKTRGQQVTLRCSSQSGHNTVSWYQQALGQGPQFIFQYYREEENGRGNFPPRFSGLQFPNYSSELNVNALELDDSALYLCASSLEDRGTETQYFGPGTRLLVL.

V usage is TRBV14 and J usage is TRBJ2-7, with 9 bases fitting TRBD2. The CDR3 contains 14 residues. Germline V gene data show CDR1 as SGHDN and CDR2 as FVKESK. With 6 bases clipped from V and 0 bases from J, the junction kept 3 bases outside the gene matches. The CDR3 reads CASRPSGNSYEQYF. For the CDR3, the DNA is TGTGCCAGCAGACCTAGCGGGAACTCCTACGAGCAGTACTTC.

This clone came up once. This chain connects TRBV28 to TRBJ1-1; perhaps TRBD1 as D (5 bases). Trimming shortened V by 6 bases and J by 2 bases, and 13 bases separated the two germline ends. The CDR3 is made up of 14 amino acids. Germline loops: CDR1 MDHEN, CDR2 SYDVKM. The CDR3 here is CASRVPGVNTEAFF. CDR3 in DNA: TGTGCCAGCAGAGTCCCGGGGGTAAACACTGAAGCTTTCTTT.

The V and J genes are TRBV10-3 and TRBJ1-5, with 8 bases lining up with TRBD1. The V and J ends lost 2 bases and 1 base, in that order; junction bases with no gene match: 1. This CDR3 contains 15 residues. Germline CDR1 reads ENHRY; CDR2 reads SYGVKD. The CDR3 DNA follows: TGTGCCATCAGTGAGACAGGGGGGAGCAATCAGCCCCAGCATTTT. Translated: CAISETGGSNQPQHF.

The V gene is TRBV4-1, the J gene TRBJ2-7, with TRBD1 matching 8 bases. Germline V CDR1 and CDR2: MGHRA, YSYEKL. V was clipped by 2 bases and J by 0 bases; unmatched bases: 6. The CDR3 runs to 16 residues. CDR3 sequence reads: CASSQKRTGNSYEQYF. The CDR3 DNA is TGCGCCAGCAGCCAAAAACGGACAGGGAACTCCTACGAGCAGTACTTC.

The CDR3 nucleotides are TGTGCCAGCAGCGGCCCGGGAAGATATAATTCACCCCTCCACTTT. Translating it yields CASSGPGRYNSPLHF. The J gene is TRBJ1-6, the V gene TRBV2; no clear D. Trimming removed 6 bases at V and 4 bases at J, with 13 bases between. CDR3 length: 15 amino acids. Germline values: CDR1 SNHLY, CDR2 FYNNEI.

The V gene is TRBV4-1, the J gene TRBJ2-2, with 10 bases lining up with TRBD1. V lost 4 bases, J lost 6 bases, and 2 bases stayed unmatched. CDR1 is MGHRA and CDR2 is YSYEKL in the germline V gene. This CDR3 has 14 amino acids. The CDR3 DNA is TGCGCCAGCAGCCTAGGACAGGGGGCCGGGGAGCTGTTTTTT. Protein product: CASSLGQGAGELFF.